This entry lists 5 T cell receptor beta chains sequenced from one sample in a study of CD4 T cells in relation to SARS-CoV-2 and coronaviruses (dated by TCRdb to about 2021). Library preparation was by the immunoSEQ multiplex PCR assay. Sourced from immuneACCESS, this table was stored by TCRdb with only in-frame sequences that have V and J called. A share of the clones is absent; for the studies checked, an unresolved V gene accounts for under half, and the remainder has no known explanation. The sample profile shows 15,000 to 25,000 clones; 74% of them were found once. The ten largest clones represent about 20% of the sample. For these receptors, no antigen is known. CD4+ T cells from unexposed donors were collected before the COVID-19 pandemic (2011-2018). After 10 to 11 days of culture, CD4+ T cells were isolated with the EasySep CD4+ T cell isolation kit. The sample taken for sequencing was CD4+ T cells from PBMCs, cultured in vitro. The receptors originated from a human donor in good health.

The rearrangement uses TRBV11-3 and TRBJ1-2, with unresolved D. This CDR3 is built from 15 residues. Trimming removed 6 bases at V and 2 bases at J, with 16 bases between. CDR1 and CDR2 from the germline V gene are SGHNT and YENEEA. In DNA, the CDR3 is TGTGCCAGCAGTCTGCCAATTGGACGGAACTATGGCTACACCTTC. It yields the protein CASSLPIGRNYGYTF.

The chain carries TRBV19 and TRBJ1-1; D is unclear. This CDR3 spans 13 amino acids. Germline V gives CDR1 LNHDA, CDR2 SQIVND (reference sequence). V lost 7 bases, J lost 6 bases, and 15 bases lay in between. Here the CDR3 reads CASTSRREAEAFF. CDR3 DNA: TGTGCCAGTACAAGCAGGAGGGAGGCTGAAGCTTTCTTT.

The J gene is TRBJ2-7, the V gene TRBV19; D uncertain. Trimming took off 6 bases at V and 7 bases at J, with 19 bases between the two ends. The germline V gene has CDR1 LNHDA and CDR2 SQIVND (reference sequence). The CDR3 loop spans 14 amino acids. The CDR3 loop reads CASSSSAVMQEQYF. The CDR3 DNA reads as TGTGCCAGTAGCAGCTCCGCCGTCATGCAGGAGCAGTACTTC.

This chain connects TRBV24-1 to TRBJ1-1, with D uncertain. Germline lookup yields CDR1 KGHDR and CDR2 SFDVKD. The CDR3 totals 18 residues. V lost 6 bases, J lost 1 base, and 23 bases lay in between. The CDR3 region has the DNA TGTGCCACCAGTAATTCTTTTCGGGCCACCCGCTCGAACACTGAAGCTTTCTTT. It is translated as CATSNSFRATRSNTEAFF.

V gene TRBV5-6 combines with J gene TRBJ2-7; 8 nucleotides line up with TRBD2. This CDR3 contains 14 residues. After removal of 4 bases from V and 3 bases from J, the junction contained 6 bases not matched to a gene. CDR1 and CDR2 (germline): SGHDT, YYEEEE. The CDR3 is CASSHSRGGYEQYF. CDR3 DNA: TGTGCCAGCAGCCACAGTCGGGGGGGCTACGAGCAGTACTTC. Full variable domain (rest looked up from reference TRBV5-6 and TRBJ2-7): DAGVTQSPTHLIKTRGQQVTLRCSPKSGHDTVSWYQQALGQGPQFIFQYYEEEERQRGNFPDRFSGHQFPNYSSELNVNALLLGDSALYLCASSHSRGGYEQYFGPGTRLTVT.